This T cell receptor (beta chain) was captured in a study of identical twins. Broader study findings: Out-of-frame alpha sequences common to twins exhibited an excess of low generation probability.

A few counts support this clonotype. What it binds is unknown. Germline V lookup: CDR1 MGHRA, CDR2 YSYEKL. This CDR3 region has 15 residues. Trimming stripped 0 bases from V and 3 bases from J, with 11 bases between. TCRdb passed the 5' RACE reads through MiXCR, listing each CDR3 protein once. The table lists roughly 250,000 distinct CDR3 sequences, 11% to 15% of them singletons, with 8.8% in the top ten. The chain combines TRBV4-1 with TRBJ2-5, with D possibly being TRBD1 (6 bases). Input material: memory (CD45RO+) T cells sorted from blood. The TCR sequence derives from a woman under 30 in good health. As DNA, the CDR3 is TGCGCCAGCAGCCAAGATGGACAGATCGAAGAGACCCAGTACTTC. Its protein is CASSQDGQIEETQYF.